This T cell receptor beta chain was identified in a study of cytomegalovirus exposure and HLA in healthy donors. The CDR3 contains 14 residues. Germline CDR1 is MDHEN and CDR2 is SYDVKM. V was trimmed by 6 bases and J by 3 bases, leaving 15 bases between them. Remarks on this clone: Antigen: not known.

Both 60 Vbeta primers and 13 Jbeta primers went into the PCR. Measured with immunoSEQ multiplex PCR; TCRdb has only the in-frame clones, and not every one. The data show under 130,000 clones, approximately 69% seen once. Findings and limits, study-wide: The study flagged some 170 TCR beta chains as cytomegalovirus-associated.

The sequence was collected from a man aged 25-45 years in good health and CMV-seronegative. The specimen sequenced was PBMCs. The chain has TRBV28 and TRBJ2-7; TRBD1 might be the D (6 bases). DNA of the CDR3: TGTGCCAGCAGCCGACAGGCGCTGGTCTACGAGCAGTACTTC. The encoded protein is CASSRQALVYEQYF. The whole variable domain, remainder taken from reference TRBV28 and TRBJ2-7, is DVKVTQSSRYLVKRTGEKVFLECVQDMDHENMFWYRQDPGLGLRLIYFSYDVKMKEKGDIPEGYSVSREKKERFSLILESASTNQTSMYLCASSRQALVYEQYFGPGTRLTVT.